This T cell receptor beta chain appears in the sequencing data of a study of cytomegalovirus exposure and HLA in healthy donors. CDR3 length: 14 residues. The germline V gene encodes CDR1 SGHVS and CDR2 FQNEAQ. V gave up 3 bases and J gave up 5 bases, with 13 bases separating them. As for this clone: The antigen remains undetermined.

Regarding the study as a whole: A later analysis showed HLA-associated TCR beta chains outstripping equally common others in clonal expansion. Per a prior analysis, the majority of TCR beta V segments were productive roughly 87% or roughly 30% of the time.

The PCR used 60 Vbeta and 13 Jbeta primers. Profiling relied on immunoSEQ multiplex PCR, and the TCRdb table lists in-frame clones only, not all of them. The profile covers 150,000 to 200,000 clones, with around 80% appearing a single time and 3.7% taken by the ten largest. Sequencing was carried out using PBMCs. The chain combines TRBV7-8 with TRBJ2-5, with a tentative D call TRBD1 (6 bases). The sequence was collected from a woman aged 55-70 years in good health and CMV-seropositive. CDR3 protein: CASSFDERGETQYF. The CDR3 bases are TGTGCCAGCAGCTTCGACGAAAGGGGGGAGACCCAGTACTTC.